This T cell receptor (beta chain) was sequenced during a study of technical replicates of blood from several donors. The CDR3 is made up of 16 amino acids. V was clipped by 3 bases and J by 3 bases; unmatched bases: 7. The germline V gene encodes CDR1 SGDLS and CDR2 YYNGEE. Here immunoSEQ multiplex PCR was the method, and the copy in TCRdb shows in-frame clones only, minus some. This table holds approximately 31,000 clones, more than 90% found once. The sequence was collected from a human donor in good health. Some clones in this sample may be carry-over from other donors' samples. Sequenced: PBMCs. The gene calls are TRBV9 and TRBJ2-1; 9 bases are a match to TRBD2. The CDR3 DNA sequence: TGTGCCAGCAGCGCAACCATAGCGGGAGACTACAATGAGCAGTTCTTC. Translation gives CASSATIAGDYNEQFF.